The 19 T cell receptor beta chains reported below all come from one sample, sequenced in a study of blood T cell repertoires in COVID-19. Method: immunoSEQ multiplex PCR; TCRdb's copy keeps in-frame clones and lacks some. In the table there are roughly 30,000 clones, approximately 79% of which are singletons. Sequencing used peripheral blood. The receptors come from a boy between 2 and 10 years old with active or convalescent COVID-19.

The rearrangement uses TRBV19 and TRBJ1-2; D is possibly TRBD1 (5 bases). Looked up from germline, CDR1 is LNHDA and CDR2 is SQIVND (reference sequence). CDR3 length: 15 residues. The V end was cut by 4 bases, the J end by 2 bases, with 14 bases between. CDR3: CASSKGDSPNYGYTF. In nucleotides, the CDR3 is TGTGCCAGTAGTAAAGGGGACTCCCCCAACTATGGCTACACCTTC.

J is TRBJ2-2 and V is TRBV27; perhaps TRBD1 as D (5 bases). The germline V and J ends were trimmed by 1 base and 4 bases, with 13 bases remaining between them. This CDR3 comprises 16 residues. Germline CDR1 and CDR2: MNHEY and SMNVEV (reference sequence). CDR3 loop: CASSLLRQLSTGELFF. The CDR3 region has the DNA TGTGCCAGCAGTTTATTAAGACAGCTCAGCACCGGGGAGCTGTTTTTT.

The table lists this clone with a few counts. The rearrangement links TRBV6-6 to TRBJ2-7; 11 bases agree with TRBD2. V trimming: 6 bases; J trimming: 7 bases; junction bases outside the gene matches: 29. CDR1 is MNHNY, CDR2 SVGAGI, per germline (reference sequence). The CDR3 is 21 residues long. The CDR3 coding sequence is TGTGCCAGCAGCCAACGAACCTTAGGGGGGTACGAACTAGCGGGAGATAGAGAGCAGTACTTC. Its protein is CASSQRTLGGYELAGDREQYF.

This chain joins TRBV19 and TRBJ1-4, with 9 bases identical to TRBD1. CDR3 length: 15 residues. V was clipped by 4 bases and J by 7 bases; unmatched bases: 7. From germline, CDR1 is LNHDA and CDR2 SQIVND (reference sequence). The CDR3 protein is CASSSLGQGPEKLFF. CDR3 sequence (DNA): TGTGCCAGTAGTAGTCTGGGACAGGGACCTGAAAAACTGTTTTTT. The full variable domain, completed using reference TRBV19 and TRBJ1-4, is DGGITQSPKYLFRKEGQNVTLSCEQNLNHDAMYWYRQDPGQGLRLIYYSQIVNDFQKGDIAEGYSVSREKKESFPLTVTSAQKNPTAFYLCASSSLGQGPEKLFFGSGTQLSVL.

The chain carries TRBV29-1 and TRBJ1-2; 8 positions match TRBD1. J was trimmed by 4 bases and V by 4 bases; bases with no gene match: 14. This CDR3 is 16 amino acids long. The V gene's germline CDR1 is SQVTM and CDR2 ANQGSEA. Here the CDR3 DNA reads TGCAGCGTTGGGAGGGGCGGACAGGGTGAACGCTATGGCTACACCTTC. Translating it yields CSVGRGGQGERYGYTF.

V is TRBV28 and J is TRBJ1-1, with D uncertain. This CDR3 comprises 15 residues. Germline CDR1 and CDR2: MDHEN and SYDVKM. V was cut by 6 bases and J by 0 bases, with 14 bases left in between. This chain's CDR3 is CASRPPTPMNTEAFF. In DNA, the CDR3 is TGTGCCAGCAGACCTCCGACACCCATGAACACTGAAGCTTTCTTT.

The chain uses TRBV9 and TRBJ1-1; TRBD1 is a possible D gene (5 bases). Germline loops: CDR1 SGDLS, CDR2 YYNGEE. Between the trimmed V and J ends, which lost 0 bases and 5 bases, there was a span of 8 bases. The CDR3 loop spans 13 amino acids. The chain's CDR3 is CASSVEGRTEAFF. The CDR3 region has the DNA TGTGCCAGCAGCGTAGAGGGGAGGACTGAAGCTTTCTTT.

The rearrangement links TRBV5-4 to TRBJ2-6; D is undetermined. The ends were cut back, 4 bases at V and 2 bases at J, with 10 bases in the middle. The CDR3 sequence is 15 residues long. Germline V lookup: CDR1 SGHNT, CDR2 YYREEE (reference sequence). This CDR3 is CASSHTAPGANVLTF. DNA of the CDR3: TGTGCCAGCAGCCATACAGCCCCTGGGGCCAACGTCCTGACTTTC.

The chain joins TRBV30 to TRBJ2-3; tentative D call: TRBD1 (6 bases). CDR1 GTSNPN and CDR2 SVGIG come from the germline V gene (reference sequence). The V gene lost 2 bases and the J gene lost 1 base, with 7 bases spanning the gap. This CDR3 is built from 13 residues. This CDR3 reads CAWSPGGTDTQYF. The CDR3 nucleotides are TGTGCCTGGAGTCCAGGGGGCACAGATACGCAGTATTTT.

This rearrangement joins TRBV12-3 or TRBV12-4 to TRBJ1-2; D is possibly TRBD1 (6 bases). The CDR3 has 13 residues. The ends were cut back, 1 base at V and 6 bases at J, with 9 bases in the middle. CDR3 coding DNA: TGTGCCAGCAGTTTAGAACAGGGAAATGGCTACACCTTC. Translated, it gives CASSLEQGNGYTF.

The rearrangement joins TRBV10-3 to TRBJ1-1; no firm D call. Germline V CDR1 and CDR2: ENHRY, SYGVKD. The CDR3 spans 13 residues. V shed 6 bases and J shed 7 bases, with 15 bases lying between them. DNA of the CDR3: TGTGCCATCAGGGTAGCGGGGAGGAATGAAGCTTTCTTT. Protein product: CAIRVAGRNEAFF.

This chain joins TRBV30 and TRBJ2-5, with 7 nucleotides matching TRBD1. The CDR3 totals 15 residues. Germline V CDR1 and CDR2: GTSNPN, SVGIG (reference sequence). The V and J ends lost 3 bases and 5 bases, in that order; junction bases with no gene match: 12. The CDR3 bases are TGTGCCTGGAGAGCAGGACAGGCCGTGATGGAGACCCAGTACTTC. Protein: CAWRAGQAVMETQYF.

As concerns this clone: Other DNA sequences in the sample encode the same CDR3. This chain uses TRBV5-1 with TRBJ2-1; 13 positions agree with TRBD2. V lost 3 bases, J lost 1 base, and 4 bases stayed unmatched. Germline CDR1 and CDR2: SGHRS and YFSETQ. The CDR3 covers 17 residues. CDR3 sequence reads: CASSWTSGSPSYNEQFF. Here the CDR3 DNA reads TGCGCCAGCAGCTGGACTAGCGGGAGCCCTTCCTACAATGAGCAGTTCTTC.

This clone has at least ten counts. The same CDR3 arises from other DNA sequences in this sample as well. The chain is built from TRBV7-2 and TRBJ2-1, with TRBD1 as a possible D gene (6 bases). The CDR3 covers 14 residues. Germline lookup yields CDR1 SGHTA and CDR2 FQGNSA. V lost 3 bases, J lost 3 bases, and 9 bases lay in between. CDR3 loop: CASSFQGRYNEQFF. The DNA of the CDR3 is TGTGCCAGCAGCTTTCAGGGGCGCTACAATGAGCAGTTCTTC.

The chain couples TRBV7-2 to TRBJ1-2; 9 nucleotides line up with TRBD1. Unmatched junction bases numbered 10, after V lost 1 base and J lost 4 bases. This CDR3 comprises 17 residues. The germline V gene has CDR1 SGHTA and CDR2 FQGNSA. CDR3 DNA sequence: TGTGCCAGCAGCTTAGAGGGAGGGACAGGGCCCTCCTATGGCTACACCTTC. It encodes CASSLEGGTGPSYGYTF. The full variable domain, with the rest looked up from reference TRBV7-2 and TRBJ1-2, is GAGVSQSPSNKVTEKGKDVELRCDPISGHTALYWYRQSLGQGLEFLIYFQGNSAPDKSGLPSDRFSAERTGGSVSTLTIQRTQQEDSAVYLCASSLEGGTGPSYGYTFGSGTRLTVV.

The CDR3 DNA sequence: TGTGCCAGCAGTTGGACACGGACTAATTCACCCCTCCACTTT. Translation: CASSWTRTNSPLHF. The V call is TRBV6-5, the J call TRBJ1-6, with D possibly being TRBD1 (5 bases). Germline V gene lookup returns CDR1 MNHEY and CDR2 SVGAGI. The V end was cut by 4 bases, the J end by 6 bases, with 10 bases between. The CDR3 is 14 amino acids.

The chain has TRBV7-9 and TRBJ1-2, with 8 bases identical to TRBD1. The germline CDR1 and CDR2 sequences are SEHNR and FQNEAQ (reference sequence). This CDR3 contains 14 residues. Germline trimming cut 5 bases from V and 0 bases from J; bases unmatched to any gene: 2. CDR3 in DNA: TGTGCCAGCAGCGGGACAGGTTCTAACTATGGCTACACCTTC. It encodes CASSGTGSNYGYTF.

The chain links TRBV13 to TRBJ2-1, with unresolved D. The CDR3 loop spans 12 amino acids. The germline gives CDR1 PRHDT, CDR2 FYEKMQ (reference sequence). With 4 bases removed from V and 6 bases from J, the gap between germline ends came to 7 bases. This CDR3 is CASSSVPNEQFF. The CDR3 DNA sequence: TGTGCCAGCAGCTCGGTCCCCAATGAGCAGTTCTTC.

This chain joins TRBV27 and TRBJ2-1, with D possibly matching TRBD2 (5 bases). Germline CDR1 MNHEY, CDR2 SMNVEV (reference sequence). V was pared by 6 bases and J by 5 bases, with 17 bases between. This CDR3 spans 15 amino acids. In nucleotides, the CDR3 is TGTGCCAGCAGACTAGGGCGGACGATTCACAATGAGCAGTTCTTC. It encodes CASRLGRTIHNEQFF.